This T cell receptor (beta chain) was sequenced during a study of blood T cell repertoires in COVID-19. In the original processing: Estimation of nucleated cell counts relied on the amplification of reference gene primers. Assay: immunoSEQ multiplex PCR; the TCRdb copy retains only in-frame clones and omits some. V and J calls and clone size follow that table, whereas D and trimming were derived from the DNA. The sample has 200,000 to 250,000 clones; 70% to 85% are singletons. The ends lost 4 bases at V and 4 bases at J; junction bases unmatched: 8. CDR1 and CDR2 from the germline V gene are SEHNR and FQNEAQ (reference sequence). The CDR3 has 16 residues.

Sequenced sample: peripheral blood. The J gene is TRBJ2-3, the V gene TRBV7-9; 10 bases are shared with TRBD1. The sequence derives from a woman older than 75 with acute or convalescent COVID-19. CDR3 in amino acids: CASSYDGQGVSDTQYF. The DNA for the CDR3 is TGTGCCAGCAGCTACGACGGACAGGGGGTTTCAGATACGCAGTATTTT.